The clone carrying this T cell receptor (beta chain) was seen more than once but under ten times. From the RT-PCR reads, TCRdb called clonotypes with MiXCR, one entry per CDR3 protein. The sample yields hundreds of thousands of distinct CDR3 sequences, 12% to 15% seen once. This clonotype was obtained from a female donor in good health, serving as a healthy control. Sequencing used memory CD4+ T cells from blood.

DNA for the CDR3: TGCGCCAGCAGCTTGGGAGGGATGACTGAAGCTTTCTTT. The encoded protein is CASSLGGMTEAFF. The genes are TRBV5-1 and TRBJ1-1; no firm D call. This CDR3 is built from 13 residues. CDR1 SGHRS and CDR2 YFSETQ come from the germline V gene. Trimming pared 0 bases from V and 5 bases from J, leaving 8 bases between.